This T cell receptor (beta chain) came from a study of cytomegalovirus exposure and HLA in healthy donors. Using immunoSEQ multiplex PCR, the repertoire was profiled, and TCRdb retains in-frame clones only, with some absent. The data show about 95,000 clones, approximately 81% seen once. The donors were part of the validation cohort, which consisted of under 150 subjects and was separate from the first cohort of hundreds of subjects. In regard to this clone: Its antigen is not identified.

Notes on the study in general: Both high specificity and high sensitivity reportedly marked the classifier's diagnosis of cytomegalovirus status. Most sequenced TCRs were rare (though some public TCRs occurred in many donors). It was 160 or so TCR beta chains that were listed as cytomegalovirus-associated.

CDR1 ENHRY and CDR2 SYGVKD come from the germline V gene. Trimming at V came to 2 bases and at J to 2 bases, leaving 1 base not matched to a gene. This CDR3 spans 14 amino acids. J is TRBJ1-2 and V is TRBV10-3, with 8 bases fitting TRBD1. This sequence was found in a man aged 18-30 years in good health and CMV-seropositive. The sample consisted of PBMCs. The CDR3 region is CAISEDRGNYGYTF. CDR3 DNA sequence: TGTGCCATCAGTGAGGACAGGGGAAACTATGGCTACACCTTC.